The following is a T cell receptor beta chain sequence with its context. Antigen: not known. Germline CDR1 GTSNPN, CDR2 SVGIG (reference sequence). With 1 base clipped from V and 7 bases from J, the junction kept 6 bases outside the gene matches. The CDR3 is 15 amino acids. The entry originates in a study of T cell clonotyping in hematopoietic cell transplantation. General study results and limits: Recipient TCR diversity dropped after transplant; expanded clonotypes rose from day 30 to 180. Graft donor and pretransplant recipient Inverse Simpson Index values predicted broader posttransplant TCR diversity. Few recipient clonotypes overlapped donors; over 95% were de novo at given depth. No sorting was done, leaving CD4 and CD8 contributions mixed.

The repertoire was sequenced with immunoSEQ multiplex PCR; TCRdb's copy has only in-frame clones and lacks some. The table records about 36,000 clones, around nine tenths of them present only once. The chain carries TRBV30 and TRBJ2-7, with TRBD2 matching 14 bases. Sequencing was done on a sample of peripheral blood mononuclear cells. This TCR was recovered from a woman aged 35 to 49 in good health. Some clones in this sample may be carry-over from other donors' samples. The CDR3 sequence is CAWSGGLAGAREQYF. The DNA of the CDR3 is TGTGCCTGGAGTGGGGGACTAGCGGGAGCGCGGGAGCAGTACTTC.